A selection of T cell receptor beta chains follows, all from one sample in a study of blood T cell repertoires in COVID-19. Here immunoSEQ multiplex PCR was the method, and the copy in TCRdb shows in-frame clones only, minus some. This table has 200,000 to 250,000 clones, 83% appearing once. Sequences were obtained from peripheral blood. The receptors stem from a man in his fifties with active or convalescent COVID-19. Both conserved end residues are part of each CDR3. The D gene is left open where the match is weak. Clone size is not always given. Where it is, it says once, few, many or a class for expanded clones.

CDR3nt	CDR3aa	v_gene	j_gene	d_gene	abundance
TGTGCCAGCGGACGGGAACAGGGGCCCTACGAGCAGTACTTC	CASGREQGPYEQYF	TRBV11-2	TRBJ2-7	TRBD1	.
TGTGCCAGCAGCTCCAGACAGGGCACCTCCTACGAGCAGTACTTC	CASSSRQGTSYEQYF	TRBV7-2	TRBJ2-7	TRBD1	few
TGTGCCAGCAGCTTTCAGGGGCAGGGGGCAAATGCTTTCTTT	CASSFQGQGANAFF	TRBV7-9	TRBJ1-1	TRBD1	once
TGTGCCTTTAATAAGAGGGAATCTGGAAACACCATATATTTT	CAFNKRESGNTIYF	TRBV30	TRBJ1-3	.	.
TGTGCCAGCAGCCAGGCCTTAGCCAAAAACATTCAGTACTTC	CASSQALAKNIQYF	TRBV3-1/TRBV3-2	TRBJ2-4	.	.
TGTGCCAGCAGCTTACCCTCAGCGGGCCGTGTGGAGCAGTACTTC	CASSLPSAGRVEQYF	TRBV11-2	TRBJ2-7	.	.
TGTGCCAGCAACGGGACAGGGTTTAATAATTCACCCCTCCACTTT	CASNGTGFNNSPLHF	TRBV7-9	TRBJ1-6	TRBD1	.
TGTGCCAGCAGGTCATTACAGGGGAGCCTAAACTATGGCTACACCTTC	CASRSLQGSLNYGYTF	TRBV27	TRBJ1-2	TRBD1	.
TGTGCCAGCAGCTGGGCTAGCGGGAGCTACGAGCAGTACTTC	CASSWASGSYEQYF	TRBV7-8	TRBJ2-7	TRBD2	once
TGTGCCTGGGCTGGACAGGGCATCGGGACTGAAGCTTTCTTT	CAWAGQGIGTEAFF	TRBV30	TRBJ1-1	TRBD1	.
TGTGCCAGCAGTCAGCATCGGACAGGTAGCTACGAGCAGTACTTC	CASSQHRTGSYEQYF	TRBV6-5	TRBJ2-7	TRBD1	once
TGTGCCAGCAGTTTAAATGAGGGACCCCTCCACTTT	CASSLNEGPLHF	TRBV28	TRBJ1-6	.	.
TGTGCCAGCAGCTTGTTCATCTCGACAGGCGGAATCTATGGCTACACCTTC	CASSLFISTGGIYGYTF	TRBV5-4	TRBJ1-2	.	.
TGTGCCAGCAGCTTGTATGGCAGGGGGAAGCCCTACGAGCAGTACTTC	CASSLYGRGKPYEQYF	TRBV5-5	TRBJ2-7	TRBD1	.
TGCGCCAGCACGCCTCGAAAGATCGGGGGTTTCTCCTACAATGAGCAGTTCTTC	CASTPRKIGGFSYNEQFF	TRBV4-3	TRBJ2-1	.	.
TGTGCCAGCAGCCAGGACGGACTAGGTTTCTACGAGCAGTACTTC	CASSQDGLGFYEQYF	TRBV7-6	TRBJ2-7	TRBD2	.
TGTGCCAGCAGTTTTAGTTTGGCGGGGACGGTGGGAACCTACGAGCAGTACTTC	CASSFSLAGTVGTYEQYF	TRBV28	TRBJ2-7	.	.
TGTGCCAGCTCAAGAACGGGTGACAGCTACTCTGGAAACACCATATATTTT	CASSRTGDSYSGNTIYF	TRBV18	TRBJ1-3	.	.
TGTGCCACCAGTGATTCGGGGTATAATCAGCCCCAGCATTTT	CATSDSGYNQPQHF	TRBV24-1	TRBJ1-5	.	.
TGTGCCAGCAGCGTAGTTGGGCGGGGGGTTGATGAGCAGTTCTTC	CASSVVGRGVDEQFF	TRBV9	TRBJ2-1	TRBD2	.
TGCGCCAGCAGCTTGGGTCTTCGGGGGGAAACCAATGAGCAGTTCTTC	CASSLGLRGETNEQFF	TRBV5-1	TRBJ2-1	TRBD2	.
TGTGCCAGCAGCTTGGCCCTCCCAGGCTCTGGAAACACCATATATTTT	CASSLALPGSGNTIYF	TRBV5-6	TRBJ1-3	.	once
TGTGCCACCTCGACTAGCGCCTTTAGAAGGGAGCAGTTCTTC	CATSTSAFRREQFF	TRBV15	TRBJ2-1	TRBD2	.
TGTGCCAGCAGTTTATCTAGTAGCAATCAGCCCCAGCATTTT	CASSLSSSNQPQHF	TRBV28	TRBJ1-5	.	.
TGCGCCAGCGGGCTGGAAGGACAGGGTAAATACTTC	CASGLEGQGKYF	TRBV10-2	TRBJ2-7	TRBD1	.
TGTGCCAGCAGCGTAGCTGCCGGGGGGCGGGATGAAAAACTGTTTTTT	CASSVAAGGRDEKLFF	TRBV9	TRBJ1-4	.	.
TGTGCCAGCAGCTTGGGGTCCGGACAGGGGGCCTACGAGCAGTACTTC	CASSLGSGQGAYEQYF	TRBV5-4	TRBJ2-7	TRBD1	.
TGTGCCAGCAGTTCCCCGGCCCCCGGGGGGCACGGCTACACCTTC	CASSSPAPGGHGYTF	TRBV6-5	TRBJ1-2	.	.